Listed below are T cell receptor beta chains from one sample, sequenced in a study of CD8 T cells in ankylosing spondylitis. TCRdb reprocessed the 5' RACE reads via MiXCR and lists one record per CDR3 protein. The sample yields some 840,000 distinct CDR3 sequences, around 11% seen once. What was sequenced was blood, either unsorted or a sorted T cell fraction (not recorded which). The receptors were gathered from a male donor with ankylosing spondylitis. Each CDR3 is given with its conserved first and last residue. A D gene is named only where the DNA matches it firmly. Part of the rows lack a size; the others show once, few, many or a class for expanded clones.

V gene: TRBV28; D gene: TRBD2; clone size: .; J gene: TRBJ2-1; CDR3 DNA: TGTGCCAGCAGTTCCGGGACTAGCTACAATGAGCAGTTCTTC; CDR3 protein: CASSSGTSYNEQFF
V gene: TRBV20-1; D gene: .; clone size: .; J gene: TRBJ2-7; CDR3 DNA: TGCAGTGCTAGTCATAGTGAGCAGTACTTC; CDR3 protein: CSASHSEQYF
V gene: TRBV10-3; D gene: .; clone size: few; J gene: TRBJ2-1; CDR3 DNA: TGTGCCATCAGTGAGTACCCATACAATGAGCAGTTCTTC; CDR3 protein: CAISEYPYNEQFF
V gene: TRBV7-2; D gene: .; clone size: few; J gene: TRBJ2-7; CDR3 DNA: TGTGCCAGCAGCAACTACAGGGACCACGAGCAGTACTTC; CDR3 protein: CASSNYRDHEQYF
V gene: TRBV5-1; D gene: .; clone size: many; J gene: TRBJ1-1; CDR3 DNA: TGCGCCAGCAGCATAACAGGGAGCACTGAAGCTTTCTTT; CDR3 protein: CASSITGSTEAFF
V gene: TRBV20-1; D gene: TRBD2; clone size: .; J gene: TRBJ2-2; CDR3 DNA: TGCAGTGCTAGATTGTGGGGGGGGAACACCGGGGAGCTGTTTTTT; CDR3 protein: CSARLWGGNTGELFF
V gene: TRBV4-3; D gene: TRBD2; clone size: .; J gene: TRBJ2-1; CDR3 DNA: TGCGCCAGCAGCCAATCCGGTGGGACTAGCGGGAGAGAGCAGTTCTTC; CDR3 protein: CASSQSGGTSGREQFF
V gene: TRBV7-2; D gene: TRBD2; clone size: .; J gene: TRBJ2-1; CDR3 DNA: TGTGCCAGCAGCTTGCCGTTCGCGGGAGAGCGTGAGCAGTTCTTC; CDR3 protein: CASSLPFAGEREQFF
V gene: TRBV18; D gene: .; clone size: .; J gene: TRBJ2-4; CDR3 DNA: TGTGCCAGCTCATCCGCCCTATCCAAAAACATTCAGTACTTC; CDR3 protein: CASSSALSKNIQYF
V gene: TRBV9; D gene: .; clone size: .; J gene: TRBJ1-4; CDR3 DNA: TGTGCCAGCAGCGGAGGGGGTTCAACTAATGAAAAACTGTTTTTT; CDR3 protein: CASSGGGSTNEKLFF
V gene: TRBV9; D gene: .; clone size: few; J gene: TRBJ2-1; CDR3 DNA: TGTGCCAGCAGCGTAAGGGACGGCCCCTACAATGAGCAGTTCTTC; CDR3 protein: CASSVRDGPYNEQFF
V gene: TRBV7-6; D gene: .; clone size: many; J gene: TRBJ2-2; CDR3 DNA: TGTGCCAGCAGCGGGCAGGGGAACACCGGGGAGCTGTTTTTT; CDR3 protein: CASSGQGNTGELFF
V gene: TRBV6-2/TRBV6-3; D gene: .; clone size: few; J gene: TRBJ2-7; CDR3 DNA: TGTGCCAGCAGTTATGGGATGGACTACGAGCAGTACTTC; CDR3 protein: CASSYGMDYEQYF
V gene: TRBV20-1; D gene: .; clone size: .; J gene: TRBJ2-5; CDR3 DNA: TGCAGTGCGGGGAGAGGGACGGTCCAAGAGACCCAGTACTTC; CDR3 protein: CSAGRGTVQETQYF